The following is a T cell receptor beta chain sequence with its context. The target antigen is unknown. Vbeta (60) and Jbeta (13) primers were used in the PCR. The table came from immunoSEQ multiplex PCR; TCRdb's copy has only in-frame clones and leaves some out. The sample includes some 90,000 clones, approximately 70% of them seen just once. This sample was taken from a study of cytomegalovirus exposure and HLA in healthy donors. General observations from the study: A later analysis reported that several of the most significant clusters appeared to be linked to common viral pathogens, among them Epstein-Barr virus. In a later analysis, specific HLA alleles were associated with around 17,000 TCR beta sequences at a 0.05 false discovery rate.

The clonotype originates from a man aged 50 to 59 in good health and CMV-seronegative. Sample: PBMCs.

CDR3 protein: CASSDRSNTGELFF. DNA for the CDR3: TGTGCCAGCTCGGACAGGTCGAACACCGGGGAGCTGTTTTTT. This chain uses TRBV2 with TRBJ2-2; 7 bases match TRBD1. Germline V CDR1 and CDR2: SNHLY, FYNNEI. The CDR3 has 14 residues. J gave up 0 bases and V 8 bases, and 3 bases lay outside the gene matches.